This T cell receptor (beta chain) emerged from a study of cytomegalovirus exposure and HLA in healthy donors. General study points: Reportedly, cytomegalovirus status was diagnosed with high sensitivity and specificity.

The PCR contained 60 Vbeta and 13 Jbeta primers. The method was immunoSEQ multiplex PCR; TCRdb's version includes in-frame clones alone and lacks a portion of them. This table holds about 140,000 clones, approximately 80% found once. Germline CDR1 and CDR2: SNHLY and FYNNEI. The CDR3 is made up of 11 amino acids. Turning to this clone: Its antigen is as yet unknown. The junction shows a germline mismatch at one end, possibly a read error.

This TCR derives from a middle-aged woman in good health and CMV-seronegative. The sample taken for sequencing was PBMCs. V is TRBV2 and J is TRBJ2-5, with D possibly TRBD2 on 6 matching bases. This CDR3 is CASSLGGLVDF. As DNA, the CDR3 is TGTGCCAGCAGCCTAGGAGGGCTAGTAGACTTC.